The rows below give T cell receptor beta chains drawn from one sample of a study of T cell changes during pregnancy in multiple sclerosis. Clones were read by immunoSEQ multiplex PCR, and TCRdb kept only the in-frame ones, dropping some. The table lists roughly 85,000 clones, roughly nine tenths of them singletons, with roughly 2.5% in the top ten. Sequencing used peripheral blood, obtained in the first trimester of pregnancy. The source is a female donor with multiple sclerosis, enrolled in a pregnancy study. CDR3s include the opening cysteine and the closing phenylalanine or tryptophan. The D gene is left open where the match is weak. Clone size is not always given. Where it is, it says once, few, many or a class for expanded clones.

CDR3nt: TGTGCCAGCAAGACAGGGAAAGGGGCCTACGAGCAGTACTTC
CDR3aa: CASKTGKGAYEQYF
d_gene: TRBD1
j_gene: TRBJ2-7
v_gene: TRBV27
abundance: -

CDR3nt: TGCAGCGTTGAAATCCAGGGGGATTATGAAAAACTGTTTTTT
CDR3aa: CSVEIQGDYEKLFF
d_gene: TRBD1
j_gene: TRBJ1-4
v_gene: TRBV29-1
abundance: -

CDR3nt: TGTGCCAGCAGTCCATCAAACCTGGTACTAGCGGGAGTCAATAGGGTCGGGACCCAGTACTTC
CDR3aa: CASSPSNLVLAGVNRVGTQYF
d_gene: TRBD2
j_gene: TRBJ2-5
v_gene: TRBV14
abundance: -

CDR3nt: TGTGCCAGCAGTGAACGTAACAGGGCTAAGATTGGGACTTTCTTT
CDR3aa: CASSERNRAKIGTFF
d_gene: -
j_gene: TRBJ1-1
v_gene: TRBV6-1
abundance: -

CDR3nt: TGTGCCAGCAGGGGTACCCTAGCCCCCAACTATGGCTACACCTTC
CDR3aa: CASRGTLAPNYGYTF
d_gene: -
j_gene: TRBJ1-2
v_gene: TRBV2
abundance: -

CDR3nt: TGTGCCAGCAGCGTAGGTGAGGGTGCTAACTATGGCTACACCTTC
CDR3aa: CASSVGEGANYGYTF
d_gene: -
j_gene: TRBJ1-2
v_gene: TRBV9
abundance: -

CDR3nt: TGTGCCAGCAGAGAGGTTAAGTCTTCACCCCTCCACTTT
CDR3aa: CASREVKSSPLHF
d_gene: -
j_gene: TRBJ1-6
v_gene: TRBV6-5
abundance: -

CDR3nt: TGTGCCATCAGTGGCCCGACAGGGAACACTGAAGCTTTCTTT
CDR3aa: CAISGPTGNTEAFF
d_gene: -
j_gene: TRBJ1-1
v_gene: TRBV10-3
abundance: -

CDR3nt: TGTGCCAGCAGTTACGAGGGAGCCCGTTACGAGCAGTACTTC
CDR3aa: CASSYEGARYEQYF
d_gene: -
j_gene: TRBJ2-7
v_gene: TRBV6-6
abundance: -

CDR3nt: TGTGCCAGCCAGAATAAACAGGGGGCCCACGAGCAGTACTTC
CDR3aa: CASQNKQGAHEQYF
d_gene: TRBD1
j_gene: TRBJ2-7
v_gene: TRBV2
abundance: -

CDR3nt: TGCGCCAGCAGCTTGGGACAGGGGGCCCGAACCTACGAGCAGTACTTC
CDR3aa: CASSLGQGARTYEQYF
d_gene: TRBD1
j_gene: TRBJ2-7
v_gene: TRBV5-1
abundance: -

CDR3nt: TGTGCCAGCAGTTTATCTAGGGGAACCTACGAGCAGTACTTC
CDR3aa: CASSLSRGTYEQYF
d_gene: -
j_gene: TRBJ2-7
v_gene: TRBV28
abundance: -

CDR3nt: TGCAGCGTGCACCTAGCGGGAGGGACAGATACGCAGTATTTT
CDR3aa: CSVHLAGGTDTQYF
d_gene: TRBD2
j_gene: TRBJ2-3
v_gene: TRBV29-1
abundance: -

CDR3nt: TGTGCCTGGAGTGTACCGAGGGGGACTAGCGGGACTGCCGAGCAGTTCTTC
CDR3aa: CAWSVPRGTSGTAEQFF
d_gene: TRBD2
j_gene: TRBJ2-1
v_gene: TRBV30
abundance: -

CDR3nt: TGCGCCAGCAGCCAAGATGAACGGACGCAGTATTTT
CDR3aa: CASSQDERTQYF
d_gene: -
j_gene: TRBJ2-3
v_gene: TRBV4-3
abundance: once

CDR3nt: TGTGCCAGCAGCTTCAGGGCGGGGGTCTATGGCTACACCTTC
CDR3aa: CASSFRAGVYGYTF
d_gene: -
j_gene: TRBJ1-2
v_gene: TRBV5-6
abundance: -

CDR3nt: TGCGCCAGCAGCGGCCTAGGGACTCGCCATACCCTCAACGTCTACGAGCAGTACTTC
CDR3aa: CASSGLGTRHTLNVYEQYF
d_gene: -
j_gene: TRBJ2-7
v_gene: TRBV5-1
abundance: -

CDR3nt: TGTGCCAGCAGCGGGACAGCCGAATTGAACACTGAAGCTTTCTTT
CDR3aa: CASSGTAELNTEAFF
d_gene: -
j_gene: TRBJ1-1
v_gene: TRBV9
abundance: few

CDR3nt: TGTGCCAGCAGGCCCAGGGCTTTGAACACTGAAGCTTTCTTT
CDR3aa: CASRPRALNTEAFF
d_gene: -
j_gene: TRBJ1-1
v_gene: TRBV27
abundance: -

CDR3nt: TGCGCCAGCAGCCCGGGACAGGGAGCAGGGGAGACCCAGTACTTC
CDR3aa: CASSPGQGAGETQYF
d_gene: TRBD1
j_gene: TRBJ2-5
v_gene: TRBV4-1
abundance: -

CDR3nt: TGTGCCAGTAGTAAGAGGACGGGGGTTGGTGCAGATACGCAGTATTTT
CDR3aa: CASSKRTGVGADTQYF
d_gene: -
j_gene: TRBJ2-3
v_gene: TRBV19
abundance: -

CDR3nt: TGCGCCAGCAGCCCTAGGGGGGAGACCCAGTACTTC
CDR3aa: CASSPRGETQYF
d_gene: -
j_gene: TRBJ2-5
v_gene: TRBV5-1
abundance: -

CDR3nt: TGTGCCAGCAGCTTGGCCCTACGTGGAGGTGGATATCGGGGTGAAAAACTGTTTTTT
CDR3aa: CASSLALRGGGYRGEKLFF
d_gene: -
j_gene: TRBJ1-4
v_gene: TRBV5-6
abundance: -